The 32 T cell receptor beta chains below come from one sample, sequenced in a study of cytomegalovirus exposure and HLA in healthy donors. The PCR used 60 Vbeta and 13 Jbeta primers. Libraries were prepared by immunoSEQ multiplex PCR; TCRdb keeps only in-frame clonotypes and omits some of them. The sample lists around 150,000 clones; around 60% were seen once. Specimen: PBMCs. These receptors all come from an older woman in good health and CMV-seropositive.

The chain has TRBV7-9 and TRBJ1-6; TRBD1 aligns across 10 bases. The CDR3 runs to 16 residues. Germline V gives CDR1 SEHNR, CDR2 FQNEAQ (reference sequence). V dropped 4 bases and J dropped 7; count of bases not matched to a gene: 7. CDR3 DNA: TGTGCCAGCAGCTCTACCGGGACAGGGGAGAATTCACCCCTCCACTTT. Amino acid sequence: CASSSTGTGENSPLHF.

The chain recombines TRBV27 with TRBJ2-1; 7 bases fit TRBD2. CDR1 and CDR2 (germline): MNHEY, SMNVEV (reference sequence). V gave up 7 bases and J gave up 6 bases; unmatched junction bases: 6. The CDR3 totals 13 residues. The CDR3 sequence: CASTGEGRNEQFF. CDR3 bases: TGTGCCAGCACGGGGGAGGGCCGCAATGAGCAGTTCTTC.

The chain joins TRBV7-9 to TRBJ1-1, with 8 bases matching TRBD1. Germline V CDR1 and CDR2: SEHNR, FQNEAQ (reference sequence). V gave up 1 base and J gave up 9 bases; unmatched junction bases: 4. The CDR3 runs to 13 residues. The CDR3 region has the DNA TGTGCCAGCAGCTTAGTAGGGACAGGCAAAGCTTTCTTT. Its protein product is CASSLVGTGKAFF. The full variable domain, in which reference TRBV7-9 and TRBJ1-1 provide the parts outside the CDR3, is DTGVSQNPRHKITKRGQNVTFRCDPISEHNRLYWYRQTLGQGPEFLTYFQNEAQLEKSRLLSDRFSAERPKGSFSTLEIQRTEQGDSAMYLCASSLVGTGKAFFGQGTRLTVV.

The chain is built from TRBV5-1 and TRBJ2-1; 9 bases agree with TRBD2. Germline V gives CDR1 SGHRS, CDR2 YFSETQ. V shed 5 bases, J shed 4 bases, and the junction held 13 bases outside the gene matches. This CDR3 region has 17 residues. CDR3 sequence reads: CASSSGGGGLVYNEQFF. The CDR3 bases are TGCGCCAGCAGTTCGGGCGGGGGGGGACTAGTTTACAATGAGCAGTTCTTC.

The genes are TRBV11-2 and TRBJ2-5, with 8 positions matching TRBD1. The CDR3 length is 15 residues. V dropped 4 bases and J dropped 0; count of bases not matched to a gene: 4. Germline V gene data show CDR1 as SGHAT and CDR2 as FQNNGV. CDR3 amino acids: CASSSRDRNQETQYF. The CDR3 nucleotides are TGTGCCAGCAGCTCCCGGGACAGGAACCAAGAGACCCAGTACTTC. The full variable domain, in which reference TRBV11-2 and TRBJ2-5 provide the parts outside the CDR3, is EAGVAQSPRYKIIEKRQSVAFWCNPISGHATLYWYQQILGQGPKLLIQFQNNGVVDDSQLPKDRFSAERLKGVDSTLKIQPAKLEDSAVYLCASSSRDRNQETQYFGPGTRLLVL.

This clone was recorded once. The chain combines TRBV4-1 with TRBJ2-7; 7 bases are shared with TRBD2. This CDR3 contains 18 residues. Looked up from germline, CDR1 is MGHRA and CDR2 is YSYEKL. Trimming took 1 base from V and 5 from J; bases not matched to a gene: 17. CDR3 nucleotide sequence: TGCGCCAGCAGCCAAGTTTTGACCGTGGGGGGGTTGAGCGACGAGCAGTACTTC. Translating gives CASSQVLTVGGLSDEQYF.

This chain connects TRBV6-6 to TRBJ2-3; a possible D gene is TRBD1 (5 bases). Trimming pared 4 bases from V and 10 bases from J, leaving 9 bases between. Germline V gene sequence: CDR1 MNHNY, CDR2 SVGAGI (reference sequence). CDR3 length equals 11 residues. The CDR3 sequence is CASSSGWSQYF. DNA of the CDR3: TGTGCCAGCAGTTCAGGGTGGTCGCAGTATTTT.

This clone was detected only a few times. The CDR3 is CASSLIQGKGQETQYF. The CDR3 DNA is TGTGCCAGCAGCCTTATACAGGGGAAGGGCCAAGAGACCCAGTACTTC. J is TRBJ2-5 and V is TRBV7-8; 7 positions match TRBD1. CDR1 is SGHVS and CDR2 is FQNEAQ in the germline V gene. Trimming cost V 5 bases and J 1 base; bases outside gene matches: 10. The CDR3 loop spans 16 amino acids.

The genes are TRBV18 and TRBJ2-3, with D possibly being TRBD2 (6 bases). CDR1 KGHSH and CDR2 LQKENI come from the germline V gene. V was pared by 4 bases and J by 2 bases, with 13 bases between. This CDR3 comprises 15 residues. The chain's CDR3 is CASSQPGGTTDTQYF. The CDR3 DNA sequence: TGTGCCAGCTCACAACCAGGAGGGACCACAGATACGCAGTATTTT.

The CDR3, as DNA: TGTGCCATCAGACCCGGGGTGGGTTCGGAGGGAAACACCATATATTTT. Protein sequence: CAIRPGVGSEGNTIYF. The rearrangement joins TRBV10-3 to TRBJ1-3; D call uncertain. The CDR3 contains 16 residues. V lost 6 bases and J 4 bases, leaving 19 bases between the germline ends. Germline CDR1 and CDR2: ENHRY and SYGVKD.

The CDR3 reads CASRDRGLRSEQYF. CDR3 sequence (DNA): TGTGCCAGCCGGGACAGGGGGCTTAGGAGCGAGCAGTACTTC. The genes are TRBV25-1 and TRBJ2-7; 12 bases agree with TRBD1. CDR1 MGHDK and CDR2 SYGVNS come from the germline V gene. The CDR3 sequence is 14 residues long. V shed 8 bases, J shed 6 bases, and the junction held 8 bases outside the gene matches.

This clone showed up just a few times. The V call is TRBV7-9, the J call TRBJ2-7; D unclear. The CDR3 has 14 amino acids. Trimming shortened V by 5 bases and J by 0 bases, and 11 bases separated the two germline ends. Looked up from germline, CDR1 is SEHNR and CDR2 is FQNEAQ (reference sequence). The CDR3 region is CASSPSGYSYEQYF. DNA for the CDR3: TGTGCCAGCAGCCCATCAGGTTACTCCTACGAGCAGTACTTC.

V is TRBV18 and J is TRBJ2-7; TRBD1 matches at 9 bases. J gave up 7 bases and V 6 bases, and 4 bases lay outside the gene matches. Germline-derived CDR1 and CDR2 are KGHSH and LQKENI. There are 12 residues in the CDR3. CDR3 coding DNA: TGTGCCAGCTCCCGGGACAGGGAGGAGCAGTACTTC. Amino acids: CASSRDREEQYF.

This chain connects TRBV28 to TRBJ2-3; 7 bases align to TRBD1. Germline lookup yields CDR1 MDHEN and CDR2 SYDVKM. V trimming: 8 bases; J trimming: 2 bases; junction bases outside the gene matches: 10. CDR3 size: 15 residues. DNA of the CDR3: TGTGCCAGCCACGACCGGGGACAGTTCACAGATACGCAGTATTTT. It is translated as CASHDRGQFTDTQYF.

V is TRBV28 and J is TRBJ2-3; D is uncertain. The CDR3 extends over 14 amino acids. The germline V and J ends were trimmed by 8 bases and 2 bases, with 14 bases remaining between them. Germline V gene sequence: CDR1 MDHEN, CDR2 SYDVKM. The CDR3 DNA follows: TGTGCCAGCTCTCAAACTGATTACACAGATACGCAGTATTTT. It is translated as CASSQTDYTDTQYF.

Only a few counts were recorded for this clone. The chain carries TRBV7-9 and TRBJ2-1, with 10 positions matching TRBD2. This CDR3 comprises 17 residues. Germline lookup yields CDR1 SEHNR and CDR2 FQNEAQ (reference sequence). The junction had 8 bases not matched to a gene; V was cut back by 3 bases and J by 3 bases. Here the CDR3 reads CASSFGALAGIYNEQFF. In DNA form, the CDR3 reads TGTGCCAGCAGCTTTGGGGCACTAGCGGGAATCTACAATGAGCAGTTCTTC. Looking up the rest from reference TRBV7-9 and TRBJ2-1 gives the full variable domain: DTGVSQNPRHKITKRGQNVTFRCDPISEHNRLYWYRQTLGQGPEFLTYFQNEAQLEKSRLLSDRFSAERPKGSFSTLEIQRTEQGDSAMYLCASSFGALAGIYNEQFFGPGTRLTVL.

The chain combines TRBV25-1 with TRBJ2-2, with 8 bases aligning to TRBD2. Germline values: CDR1 MGHDK, CDR2 SYGVNS. The CDR3 consists of 16 residues. Germline trimming cut 4 bases from V and 0 bases from J; bases unmatched to any gene: 4. The DNA of the CDR3 is TGTGCCAGCAGTGGAGTGCGGGAGGCGAACACCGGGGAGCTGTTTTTT. This encodes CASSGVREANTGELFF. Full variable domain (remainder filled in from reference TRBV25-1 and TRBJ2-2): EADIYQTPRYLVIGTGKKITLECSQTMGHDKMYWYQQDPGMELHLIHYSYGVNSTEKGDLSSESTVSRIRTEHFPLTLESARPSHTSQYLCASSGVREANTGELFFGEGSRLTVL.

The CDR3 here is CASSLAGGNTGELFF. CDR3 coding DNA: TGTGCCAGCAGCCTAGCGGGAGGGAACACCGGGGAGCTGTTTTTT. V is TRBV4-2 and J is TRBJ2-2; 10 bases agree with TRBD2. The CDR3 extends over 15 amino acids. The V and J ends lost 4 bases and 1 base, in that order; junction bases with no gene match: 0. CDR1 is LGHNA, CDR2 YNFKEQ, per germline.

The rearrangement links TRBV4-1 to TRBJ2-1; 9 bases are shared with TRBD2. This CDR3 is 17 amino acids long. The V and J ends lost 0 bases and 0 bases, in that order; junction bases with no gene match: 3. Germline V lookup: CDR1 MGHRA, CDR2 YSYEKL. The CDR3 DNA reads TGCGCCAGCAGCCAAGAGCCGGGACTAGCCTCCTACAATGAGCAGTTCTTC. This codes for CASSQEPGLASYNEQFF.

This chain links TRBV6-5 with TRBJ2-7, with D perhaps TRBD1 (6 bases). Trimming removed 0 bases at V and 0 bases at J, with 9 bases between. This CDR3 contains 15 residues. From germline, CDR1 is MNHEY and CDR2 SVGAGI. This chain's CDR3 is CASSYSDRYSYEQYF. As DNA, the CDR3 is TGTGCCAGCAGTTACTCGGACAGATACTCCTACGAGCAGTACTTC.

This chain links TRBV6-1 with TRBJ2-1; TRBD2 matches at 14 bases. Looked up from germline, CDR1 is MNHNS and CDR2 is SASEGT. V was pared by 0 bases and J by 9 bases, with 7 bases of the junction left unmatched. CDR3 length equals 17 residues. The CDR3 nucleotides read TGTGCCAGCAGTGAAGCGCTGGGACTAGCGGGAGTAAGTGAGCAGTTCTTC. Its protein product is CASSEALGLAGVSEQFF.

This clone appeared a few times. This sequence joins TRBV5-6 and TRBJ2-7, with D possibly being TRBD2 (8 bases). Germline assignment: CDR1 SGHDT and CDR2 YYEEEE. The CDR3 runs 18 residues. The V gene lost 5 bases and the J gene lost 4 bases, with 28 bases spanning the gap. The CDR3 reads CASSPDRMTSGGEYEQYF. The CDR3, as DNA: TGTGCCAGCAGTCCGGACAGGATGACGTCGGGGGGGGAATACGAGCAGTACTTC. The full variable domain, in which reference TRBV5-6 and TRBJ2-7 provide the parts outside the CDR3, is DAGVTQSPTHLIKTRGQQVTLRCSPKSGHDTVSWYQQALGQGPQFIFQYYEEEERQRGNFPDRFSGHQFPNYSSELNVNALLLGDSALYLCASSPDRMTSGGEYEQYFGPGTRLTVT.

This sequence joins TRBV9 and TRBJ2-2, with TRBD1 identical over 12 bases. The V gene's germline CDR1 is SGDLS and CDR2 YYNGEE. This CDR3 region has 18 residues. With 4 bases clipped from V and 1 base from J, the junction kept 8 bases outside the gene matches. In nucleotides, the CDR3 is TGTGCCAGCAGCTTCGGGACAGGGGGCGCGGGGAACACCGGGGAGCTGTTTTTT. Translation: CASSFGTGGAGNTGELFF. Variable domain in full (rest from reference TRBV9 and TRBJ2-2): DSGVTQTPKHLITATGQRVTLRCSPRSGDLSVYWYQQSLDQGLQFLIQYYNGEERAKGNILERFSAQQFPDLHSELNLSSLELGDSALYFCASSFGTGGAGNTGELFFGEGSRLTVL.

This chain links TRBV14 with TRBJ1-2; 9 nucleotides agree with TRBD1. Per germline, CDR1 SGHDN and CDR2 FVKESK. The V segment lost 4 bases and the J segment 3 bases; nucleotides outside the gene matches: 6. The CDR3 is made up of 15 amino acids. CDR3 residues: CASSPYRQGDYGYTF. CDR3 coding DNA: TGTGCCAGCAGCCCCTATAGACAGGGGGACTATGGCTACACCTTC.

The count of this clone is one. This sequence joins TRBV27 and TRBJ2-2; tentatively, D is TRBD2 (6 bases). CDR3 length equals 15 residues. V dropped 6 bases and J dropped 0 bases, with 11 bases sitting between them. Germline CDR1 is MNHEY and CDR2 is SMNVEV (reference sequence). The CDR3 region is CASRLSGANTGELFF. The DNA of the CDR3 is TGTGCCAGCAGACTTAGCGGAGCGAACACCGGGGAGCTGTTTTTT.

This chain uses TRBV28 with TRBJ1-5, with 12 bases that match TRBD1. CDR3 size: 17 residues. V lost 4 bases and J lost 5; bases outside the gene matches: 9. Germline V gene lookup returns CDR1 MDHEN and CDR2 SYDVKM. This CDR3 is CASSSSSGTGGDQPQHF. The CDR3 DNA follows: TGTGCCAGCAGTTCCTCTTCCGGGACAGGGGGCGATCAGCCCCAGCATTTT.

The V gene is TRBV7-3, the J gene TRBJ1-1; 7 nucleotides line up with TRBD1. Germline lookup yields CDR1 SGHTA and CDR2 FQGTGA. CDR3 length: 14 amino acids. Trimming took 4 bases from V and 2 from J; bases not matched to a gene: 4. The CDR3 protein is CASSSHRGNTEAFF. The CDR3 DNA is TGTGCCAGCAGCTCCCACAGGGGAAACACTGAAGCTTTCTTT.

The V call is TRBV11-2, the J call TRBJ2-5; 7 bases line up with TRBD1. The CDR3 sequence is 15 residues long. V lost 5 bases to trimming and J lost 2 bases; unmatched junction nucleotides: 8. From germline, CDR1 is SGHAT and CDR2 FQNNGV. The CDR3 loop is CASSRTGTAQETQYF. The DNA of the CDR3 is TGTGCCAGCAGCCGGACTGGGACAGCACAAGAGACCCAGTACTTC.

The rearrangement uses TRBV5-6 and TRBJ2-5; 10 nucleotides agree with TRBD1. V lost 3 bases, J lost 2 bases, and 4 bases stayed unmatched. The CDR3 contains 15 residues. Germline CDR1 is SGHDT and CDR2 is YYEEEE. The CDR3 nucleotides are TGTGCCAGCAGCTGGGGGACAGGGGCGCAAGAGACCCAGTACTTC. This gives the protein CASSWGTGAQETQYF.

V is TRBV5-6 and J is TRBJ1-2, with 9 positions matching TRBD1. V lost 5 bases to trimming and J lost 2 bases; unmatched junction nucleotides: 10. Germline CDR1 and CDR2: SGHDT and YYEEEE. The CDR3 sequence is 16 residues long. The CDR3 region has the DNA TGTGCCAGCAGGCAATCCCGGGACAGGGCCAACTATGGCTACACCTTC. This encodes CASRQSRDRANYGYTF.

In this sample, this clone turned up a few times. The gene calls are TRBV29-1 and TRBJ2-1; TRBD1 aligns across 7 bases. Germline-derived CDR1 and CDR2 are SQVTM and ANQGSEA. The CDR3 is 13 residues long. Trimming took 8 bases from V and 1 from J; bases not matched to a gene: 5. CDR3 region: CSLRQGSYNEQFF. The CDR3 DNA follows: TGCAGCTTACGACAGGGATCCTACAATGAGCAGTTCTTC.

The table lists this clone with a few counts. The gene calls are TRBV4-1 and TRBJ1-1; D gene unclear. With 2 bases removed from V and 0 bases from J, the gap between germline ends came to 10 bases. Per germline, CDR1 MGHRA and CDR2 YSYEKL. The CDR3 contains 15 residues. CDR3 nucleotides: TGCGCCAGCAGCCAAAGGTGGGCCATGAACACTGAAGCTTTCTTT. Its protein product is CASSQRWAMNTEAFF.